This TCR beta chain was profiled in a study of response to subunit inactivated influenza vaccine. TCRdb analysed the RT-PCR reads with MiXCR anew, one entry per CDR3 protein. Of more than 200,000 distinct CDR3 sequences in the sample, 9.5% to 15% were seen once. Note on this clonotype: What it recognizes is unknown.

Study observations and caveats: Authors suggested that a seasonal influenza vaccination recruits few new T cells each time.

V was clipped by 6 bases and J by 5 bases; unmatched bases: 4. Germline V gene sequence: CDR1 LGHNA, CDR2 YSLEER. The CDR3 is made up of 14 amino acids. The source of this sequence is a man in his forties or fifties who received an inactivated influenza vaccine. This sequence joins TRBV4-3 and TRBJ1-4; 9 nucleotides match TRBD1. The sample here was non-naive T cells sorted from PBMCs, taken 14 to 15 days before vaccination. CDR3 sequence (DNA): TGCGCCAGCAGTCGGGACAGGGTGAATGAAAAACTGTTTTTT. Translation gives CASSRDRVNEKLFF.